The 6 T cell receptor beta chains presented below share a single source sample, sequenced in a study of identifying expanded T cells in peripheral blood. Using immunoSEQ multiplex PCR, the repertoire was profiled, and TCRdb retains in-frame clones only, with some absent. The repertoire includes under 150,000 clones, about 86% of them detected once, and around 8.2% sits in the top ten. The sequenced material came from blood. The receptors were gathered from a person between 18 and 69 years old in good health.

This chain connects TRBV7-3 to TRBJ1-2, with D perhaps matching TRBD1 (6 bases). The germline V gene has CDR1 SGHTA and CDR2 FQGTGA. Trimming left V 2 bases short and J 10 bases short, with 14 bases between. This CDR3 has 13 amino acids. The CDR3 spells CASSLPGQGAYTF. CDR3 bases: TGTGCCAGCAGCTTACCGGGACAAGGGGCCTACACCTTC.

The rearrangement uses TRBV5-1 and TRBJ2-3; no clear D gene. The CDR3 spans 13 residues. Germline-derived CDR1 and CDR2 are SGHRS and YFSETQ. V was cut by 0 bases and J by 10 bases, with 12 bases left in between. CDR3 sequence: CASSLALDLSQYF. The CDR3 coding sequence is TGCGCCAGCAGCTTGGCCCTAGACCTATCGCAGTATTTT. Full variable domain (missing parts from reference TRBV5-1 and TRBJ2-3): KAGVTQTPRYLIKTRGQQVTLSCSPISGHRSVSWYQQTPGQGLQFLFEYFSETQRNKGNFPGRFSGRQFSNSRSEMNVSTLELGDSALYLCASSLALDLSQYFGPGTRLTVL.

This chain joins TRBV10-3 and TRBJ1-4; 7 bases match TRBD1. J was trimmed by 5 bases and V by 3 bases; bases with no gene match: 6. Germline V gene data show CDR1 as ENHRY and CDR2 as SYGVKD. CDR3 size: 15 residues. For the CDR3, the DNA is TGTGCCATCAGTGATGACGGGACAGCAAATGAAAAACTGTTTTTT. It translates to CAISDDGTANEKLFF.

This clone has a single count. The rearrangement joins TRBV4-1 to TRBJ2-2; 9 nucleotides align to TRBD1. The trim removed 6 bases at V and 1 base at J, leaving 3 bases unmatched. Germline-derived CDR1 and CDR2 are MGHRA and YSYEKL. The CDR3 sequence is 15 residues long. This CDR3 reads CASSTGQGNTGELFF. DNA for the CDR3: TGCGCCAGCAGTACGGGACAGGGGAACACCGGGGAGCTGTTTTTT.

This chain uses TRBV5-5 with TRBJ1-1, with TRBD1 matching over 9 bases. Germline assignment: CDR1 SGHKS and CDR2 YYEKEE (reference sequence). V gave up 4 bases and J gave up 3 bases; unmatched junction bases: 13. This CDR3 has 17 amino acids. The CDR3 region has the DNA TGTGCCAGCAGCAAGGGGACAGGGAGAATGTGGGACACTGAAGCTTTCTTT. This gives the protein CASSKGTGRMWDTEAFF.

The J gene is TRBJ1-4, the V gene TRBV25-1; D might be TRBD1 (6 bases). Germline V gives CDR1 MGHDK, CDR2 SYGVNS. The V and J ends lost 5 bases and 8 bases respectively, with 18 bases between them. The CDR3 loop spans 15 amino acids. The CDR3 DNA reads TGTGCCAGCAGTATGTCAGGGGCGGGTGAGGAAAAACTGTTTTTT. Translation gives CASSMSGAGEEKLFF.